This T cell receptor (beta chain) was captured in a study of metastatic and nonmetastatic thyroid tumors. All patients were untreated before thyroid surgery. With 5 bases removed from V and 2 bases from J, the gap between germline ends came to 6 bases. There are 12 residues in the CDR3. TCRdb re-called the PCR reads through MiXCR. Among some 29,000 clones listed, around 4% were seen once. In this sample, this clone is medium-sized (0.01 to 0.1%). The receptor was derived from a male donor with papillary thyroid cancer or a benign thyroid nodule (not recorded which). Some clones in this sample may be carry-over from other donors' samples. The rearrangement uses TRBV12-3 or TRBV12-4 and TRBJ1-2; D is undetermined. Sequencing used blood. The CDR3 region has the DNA TGTGCCAGCAGTGGAGGGAACTATGGCTACACCTTC. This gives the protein CASSGGNYGYTF.